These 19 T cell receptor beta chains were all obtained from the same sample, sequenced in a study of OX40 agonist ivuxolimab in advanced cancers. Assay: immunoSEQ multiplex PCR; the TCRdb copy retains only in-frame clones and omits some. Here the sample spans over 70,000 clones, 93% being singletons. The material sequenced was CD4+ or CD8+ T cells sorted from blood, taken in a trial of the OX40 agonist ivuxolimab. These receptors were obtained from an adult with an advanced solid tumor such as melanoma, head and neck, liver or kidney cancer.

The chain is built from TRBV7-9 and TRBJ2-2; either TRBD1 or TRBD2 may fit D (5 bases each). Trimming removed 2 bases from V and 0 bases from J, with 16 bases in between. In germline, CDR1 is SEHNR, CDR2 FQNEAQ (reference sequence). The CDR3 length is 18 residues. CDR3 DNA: TGTGCCAGCAGCTTATACGATCCCGGGACGGCGAACACCGGGGAGCTGTTTTTT. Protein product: CASSLYDPGTANTGELFF.

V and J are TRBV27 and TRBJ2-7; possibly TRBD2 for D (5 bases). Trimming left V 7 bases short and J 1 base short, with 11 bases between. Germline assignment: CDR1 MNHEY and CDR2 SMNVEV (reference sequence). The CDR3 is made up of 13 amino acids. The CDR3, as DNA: TGTGCCAGCAACTCACTAGGGTCCTACGAGCAGTACTTC. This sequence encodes CASNSLGSYEQYF.

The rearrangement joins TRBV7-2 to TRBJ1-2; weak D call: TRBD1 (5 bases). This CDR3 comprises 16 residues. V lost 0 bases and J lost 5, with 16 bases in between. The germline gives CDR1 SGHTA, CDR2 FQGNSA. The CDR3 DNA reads TGTGCCAGCAGCTTAGCGACGATTCCCGGGGGTTATGGCTACACCTTC. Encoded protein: CASSLATIPGGYGYTF. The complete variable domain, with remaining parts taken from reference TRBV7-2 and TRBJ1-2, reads GAGVSQSPSNKVTEKGKDVELRCDPISGHTALYWYRQSLGQGLEFLIYFQGNSAPDKSGLPSDRFSAERTGGSVSTLTIQRTQQEDSAVYLCASSLATIPGGYGYTFGSGTRLTVV.

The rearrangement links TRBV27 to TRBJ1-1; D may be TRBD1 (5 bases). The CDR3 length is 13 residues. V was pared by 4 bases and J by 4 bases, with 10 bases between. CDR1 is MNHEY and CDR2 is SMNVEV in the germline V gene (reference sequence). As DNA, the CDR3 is TGTGCCAGCAGTTCTTGGGGGGGCACTGAAGCTTTCTTT. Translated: CASSSWGGTEAFF.

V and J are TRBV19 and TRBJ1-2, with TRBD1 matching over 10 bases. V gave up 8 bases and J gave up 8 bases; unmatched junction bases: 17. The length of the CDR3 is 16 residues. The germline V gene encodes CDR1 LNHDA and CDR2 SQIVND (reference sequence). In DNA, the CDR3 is TGTGCCAGTGGCTCGGGATTGACAGGGGGCGCGGAGGGCTACACCTTC. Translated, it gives CASGSGLTGGAEGYTF.

CDR3 nucleotide sequence: TGTGCCAGCAGTACCGGGACACTTCCAACTAATGAAAAACTGTTTTTT. Translating it yields CASSTGTLPTNEKLFF. The V and J genes are TRBV27 and TRBJ1-4, with a weak D call TRBD1 (6 bases). Trimming cost V 5 bases and J 0 bases, with 13 bases left between them. Per the germline V gene, CDR1 is MNHEY and CDR2 is SMNVEV (reference sequence). There are 16 residues in the CDR3.

In DNA form, the CDR3 reads TGTGCCACCGGCGTCTATAATTCACCCCTCCACTTT. Its protein product is CATGVYNSPLHF. This sequence joins TRBV27 and TRBJ1-6; no firm D call. Trimming removed 10 bases from V and 3 bases from J, with 7 bases in between. CDR3 size: 12 residues. CDR1 and CDR2 (germline): MNHEY, SMNVEV (reference sequence).

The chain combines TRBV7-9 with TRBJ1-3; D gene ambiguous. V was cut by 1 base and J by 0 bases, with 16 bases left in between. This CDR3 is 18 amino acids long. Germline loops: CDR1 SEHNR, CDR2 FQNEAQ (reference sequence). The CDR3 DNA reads TGTGCCAGCAGCTTAGGGAGGAGAGAGGTGAGCTCTGGAAACACCATATATTTT. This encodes CASSLGRREVSSGNTIYF.

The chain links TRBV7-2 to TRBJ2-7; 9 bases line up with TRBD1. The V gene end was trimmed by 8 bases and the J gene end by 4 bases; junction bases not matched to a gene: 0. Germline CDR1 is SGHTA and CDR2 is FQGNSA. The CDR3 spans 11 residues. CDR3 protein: CASGQGYEQYF. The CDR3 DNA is TGTGCCAGCGGACAGGGGTACGAGCAGTACTTC.

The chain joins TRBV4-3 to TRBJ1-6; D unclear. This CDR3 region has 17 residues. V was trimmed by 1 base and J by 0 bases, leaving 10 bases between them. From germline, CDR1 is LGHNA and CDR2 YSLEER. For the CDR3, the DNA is TGCGCCAGCAGCCAAGCCCTTAGAAGCTCCTATAATTCACCCCTCCACTTT. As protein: CASSQALRSSYNSPLHF.

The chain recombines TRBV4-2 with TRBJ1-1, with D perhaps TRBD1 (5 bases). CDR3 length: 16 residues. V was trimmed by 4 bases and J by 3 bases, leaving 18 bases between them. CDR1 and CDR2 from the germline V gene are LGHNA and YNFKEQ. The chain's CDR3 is CASSPGTDMLDTEAFF. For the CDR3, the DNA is TGTGCCAGCAGCCCCGGGACCGACATGCTGGACACTGAAGCTTTCTTT.

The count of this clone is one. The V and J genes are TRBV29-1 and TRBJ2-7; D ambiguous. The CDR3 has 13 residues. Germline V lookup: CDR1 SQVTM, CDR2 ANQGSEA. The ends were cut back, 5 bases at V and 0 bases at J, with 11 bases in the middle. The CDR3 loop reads CSVLRTPSYEQYF. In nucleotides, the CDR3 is TGCAGCGTTCTGAGGACGCCCTCCTACGAGCAGTACTTC.

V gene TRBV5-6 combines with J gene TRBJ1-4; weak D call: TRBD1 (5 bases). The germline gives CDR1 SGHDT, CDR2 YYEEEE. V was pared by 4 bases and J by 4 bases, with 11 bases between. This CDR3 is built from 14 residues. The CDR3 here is CASSPWQGNEKLFF. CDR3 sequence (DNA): TGTGCCAGCAGCCCTTGGCAGGGTAATGAAAAACTGTTTTTT.

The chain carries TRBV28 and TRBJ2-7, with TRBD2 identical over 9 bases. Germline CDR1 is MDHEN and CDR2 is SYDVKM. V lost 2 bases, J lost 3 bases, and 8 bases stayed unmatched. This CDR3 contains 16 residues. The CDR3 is CASSLVAWTSDYEQYF. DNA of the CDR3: TGTGCCAGCAGTTTAGTAGCCTGGACTAGCGACTACGAGCAGTACTTC.

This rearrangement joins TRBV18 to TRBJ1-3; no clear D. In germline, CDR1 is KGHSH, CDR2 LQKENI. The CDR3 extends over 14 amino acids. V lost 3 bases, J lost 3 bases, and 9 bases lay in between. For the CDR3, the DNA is TGTGCCAGCTCACCGGTCTCGGGTGGAAACACCATATATTTT. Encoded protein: CASSPVSGGNTIYF.

DNA for the CDR3: TGCGCCAGCGCTGATCTAGGAGCGGGGGGGTACGAGCAGTACTTC. Amino acids: CASADLGAGGYEQYF. The chain employs TRBV10-2 and TRBJ2-7; 10 positions agree with TRBD2. After removal of 8 bases from V and 4 bases from J, the junction contained 11 bases not matched to a gene. This CDR3 is 15 amino acids long. CDR1 is WSHSY and CDR2 is SAAADI in the germline V gene.

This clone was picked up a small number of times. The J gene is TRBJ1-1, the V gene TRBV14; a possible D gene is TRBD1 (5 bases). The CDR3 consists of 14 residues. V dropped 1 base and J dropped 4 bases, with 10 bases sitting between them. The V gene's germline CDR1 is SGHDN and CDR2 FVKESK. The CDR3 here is CASSQAGRGTEAFF. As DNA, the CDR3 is TGTGCCAGCAGCCAAGCAGGGAGAGGCACTGAAGCTTTCTTT.

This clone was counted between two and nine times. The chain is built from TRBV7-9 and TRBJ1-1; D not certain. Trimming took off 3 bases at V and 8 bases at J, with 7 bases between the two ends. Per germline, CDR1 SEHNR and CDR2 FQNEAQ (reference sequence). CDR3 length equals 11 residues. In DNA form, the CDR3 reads TGTGCCAGCAGCTTGTCGGGAGAAGCTTTCTTT. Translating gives CASSLSGEAFF. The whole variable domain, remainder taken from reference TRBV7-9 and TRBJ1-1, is DTGVSQNPRHKITKRGQNVTFRCDPISEHNRLYWYRQTLGQGPEFLTYFQNEAQLEKSRLLSDRFSAERPKGSFSTLEIQRTEQGDSAMYLCASSLSGEAFFGQGTRLTVV.

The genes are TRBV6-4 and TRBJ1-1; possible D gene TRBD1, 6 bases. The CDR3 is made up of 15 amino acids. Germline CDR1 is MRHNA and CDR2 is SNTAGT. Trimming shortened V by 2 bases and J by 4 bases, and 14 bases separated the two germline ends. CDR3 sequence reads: CASSDGGLGATEAFF. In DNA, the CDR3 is TGTGCCAGCAGTGACGGGGGGCTCGGGGCCACTGAAGCTTTCTTT.